This T cell receptor beta chain was retrieved from a study of blood T cell repertoires in COVID-19. About the research overall: Samples of COVID-19 (acute and convalescent) were obtained from the United States, Italy and Spain. T cells, B-cell-depleted T cells, or PBMCs supplied cDNA or gDNA.

The CDR3 covers 13 residues. Germline V gene lookup returns CDR1 MNHEY and CDR2 SVGAGI. V lost 2 bases and J 9 bases, leaving 11 bases between the germline ends. The authors' processing: Estimated nucleated cell counts came from reference gene primer amplification. The protocol was immunoSEQ multiplex PCR, while the TCRdb copy is restricted to in-frame clones and leaves out a portion. The D gene and trimming were derived from the DNA, and the V and J assignments and clone size from that table. The table includes roughly 280,000 clones, about 86% detected once. The sequence derives from a man aged 30 to 39 with active or convalescent COVID-19. The genes are TRBV6-5 and TRBJ2-1; no firm D call. Sequences were obtained from peripheral blood. This CDR3 is CASSYGSVFEQFF. The CDR3 DNA sequence: TGTGCCAGCAGTTACGGTTCGGTATTTGAGCAGTTCTTC.